This T cell receptor (beta chain) was recorded in a study of cytomegalovirus exposure and HLA in healthy donors. Study findings and constraints: Later work found that TCR association rates differed between HLA loci; DRB1 had the most and HLA-C the fewest.

Concerning this clone itself: Antigen: not known.

V was pared by 0 bases and J by 3 bases, with 9 bases between. The CDR3 contains 14 residues. Germline V gives CDR1 LGHNA, CDR2 YNFKEQ. 13 Jbeta primers and 60 Vbeta primers were used for the PCR. This table comes from immunoSEQ multiplex PCR, and its TCRdb copy is limited to in-frame clones, with some not included. The data show 100,000 to 120,000 clones, with roughly four fifths seen just once and under 1.5% held by the top ten. This sequence was found in a woman aged 25-40 years in good health and CMV-seronegative. Sequenced sample: PBMCs. The chain joins TRBV4-2 to TRBJ2-7; maybe TRBD2 (5 bases). The CDR3 reads CASSQDEGLYEQYF. CDR3 DNA: TGTGCCAGCAGCCAAGACGAGGGTCTCTACGAGCAGTACTTC.